These 5 T cell receptor beta chains share one sample of origin, sequenced in a study of regulatory T cells in long-lasting Graves disease. For TCR beta, libraries came from iRepertoire HTBI primers and Arm-PCR of CDR3 regions. TCRdb re-analysed the multiplex PCR reads in MiXCR, keeping a single row per CDR3 protein. The sample includes under 300,000 distinct CDR3 sequences, roughly 21% of them seen just once. The time point denotes: newly diagnosed GD, antithyroid drugs for less than 3 months. PBMCs provided the RNA from which the TCR library was made. This material consisted of peripheral blood mononuclear cells (PBMCs), taken at new diagnosis, from a patient treated with antithyroid drugs. The receptors shown here come from a female donor with Graves disease.

This clonotype was recorded at least ten times. The CDR3 region is CATSRTVVQPQHF. The CDR3 DNA sequence: TGTGCCACCAGCAGAACAGTGGTTCAGCCCCAGCATTTT. J is TRBJ1-5 and V is TRBV15; D is unresolved. The germline V and J ends were trimmed by 2 bases and 6 bases, with 8 bases remaining between them. Germline CDR1 LNHNV, CDR2 YYDKDF (reference sequence). CDR3 length equals 13 residues.

This clonotype was counted many times. The chain carries TRBV10-1 and TRBJ1-1, with 7 bases fitting TRBD1. The CDR3 spans 14 residues. Per germline, CDR1 WNHNN and CDR2 SYGVQD (reference sequence). V gave up 3 bases and J gave up 6 bases; unmatched junction bases: 7. CDR3 DNA: TGCGCCAGCAGTGAAAACAGGGGAGGCCCTGAAGCTTTCTTT. It codes for CASSENRGGPEAFF.

About this clonotype: Germline is not matched at one junction end, which may reflect a read error. The chain recombines TRBV4-1 with TRBJ1-2; D uncertain. CDR1 and CDR2 (germline): MGHRA, YSYEKL. The CDR3 has 15 amino acids. In nucleotides, the CDR3 is TGCGTCAGCAGCCAAGATCCGGGGTACAACTATGGCTACACCTTC. Amino acid sequence: CVSSQDPGYNYGYTF.

As for this clonotype: A far bigger clonotype differs at one base, so this is likely a read error. The chain couples TRBV12-3 or TRBV12-4 to TRBJ2-1, with a possible D match to TRBD2 (5 bases). The CDR3 contains 14 residues. V was shortened by 2 bases and J by 10 bases, with 15 bases between the two germline ends. The CDR3 loop reads CASSLPTSPYEQFF. CDR3 coding DNA: TGTGCCAGCAGTTTACCCACTAGTCCCTACGAGCAGTTCTTC.

This clonotype was seen only a few times. A much larger clone differs by one base, so this may be a read error. The chain uses TRBV30 and TRBJ2-1, with no clear D. The ends were cut back, 5 bases at V and 9 bases at J, with 11 bases in the middle. The CDR3 contains 11 residues. Germline V CDR1 and CDR2: GTSNPN, SVGIG (reference sequence). CDR3 sequence: CAWGRQFEQFF. CDR3 in DNA: TGTGCCTGGGGTCGCCAGTTTGAGCAGTTCTTC.